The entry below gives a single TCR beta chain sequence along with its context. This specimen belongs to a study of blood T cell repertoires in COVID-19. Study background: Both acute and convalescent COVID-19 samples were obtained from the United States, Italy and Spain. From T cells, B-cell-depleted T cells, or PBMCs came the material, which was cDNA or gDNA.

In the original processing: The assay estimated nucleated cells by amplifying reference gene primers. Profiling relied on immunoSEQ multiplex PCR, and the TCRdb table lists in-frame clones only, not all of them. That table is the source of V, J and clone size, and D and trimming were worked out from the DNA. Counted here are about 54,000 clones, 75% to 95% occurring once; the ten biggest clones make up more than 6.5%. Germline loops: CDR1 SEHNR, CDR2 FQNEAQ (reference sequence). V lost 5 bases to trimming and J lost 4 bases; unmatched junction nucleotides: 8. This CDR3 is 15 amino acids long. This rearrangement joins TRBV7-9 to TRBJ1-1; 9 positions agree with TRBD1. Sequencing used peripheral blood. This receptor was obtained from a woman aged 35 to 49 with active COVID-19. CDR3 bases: TGTGCCAGCAGCCCCCCCGGACAGGGGTTCACTGAAGCTTTCTTT. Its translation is CASSPPGQGFTEAFF.